A single sample gave rise to the 17 T cell receptor beta chains below, sequenced in a study of identical twins. TCRdb re-analysed the 5' RACE reads in MiXCR, keeping a single row per CDR3 protein. This sample yields roughly 350,000 distinct CDR3 sequences, of which approximately 13% are seen a single time; around 6.9% belongs to the top ten. In addition, the sample was reused for a study of yellow fever vaccine responses in identical twins.

Sequencing input: CD8+ T cells sorted from blood. Receptor source: a young woman in good health.

The rearrangement uses TRBV15 and TRBJ2-7; no clear D gene. From germline, CDR1 is LNHNV and CDR2 YYDKDF (reference sequence). This CDR3 has 13 amino acids. The ends were cut back, 8 bases at V and 1 base at J, with 12 bases in the middle. For the CDR3, the DNA is TGTGCCACCGGAAGTTCTCGATCCTACGAGCAGTACTTC. This codes for CATGSSRSYEQYF.

V gene TRBV7-9 combines with J gene TRBJ2-7; TRBD1 aligns across 9 bases. Germline CDR1 reads SEHNR; CDR2 reads FQNEAQ (reference sequence). V was clipped by 5 bases and J by 0 bases; unmatched bases: 5. The CDR3 has 15 residues. This chain's CDR3 is CASSAGQGSSYEQYF. The CDR3 nucleotides are TGTGCCAGCAGCGCGGGACAGGGTAGCTCCTACGAGCAGTACTTC.

This chain connects TRBV29-1 to TRBJ1-1; tentative D call: TRBD1 (5 bases). Germline CDR1 SQVTM, CDR2 ANQGSEA. The germline V and J ends were trimmed by 4 bases and 1 base, with 10 bases remaining between them. The CDR3 is made up of 13 amino acids. CDR3 DNA sequence: TGCAGCGTTGTGGGACTTAGGAACACTGAAGCTTTCTTT. Translation: CSVVGLRNTEAFF. Supplemented by reference TRBV29-1 and TRBJ1-1, the full variable domain reads SAVISQKPSRDICQRGTSLTIQCQVDSQVTMMFWYRQQPGQSLTLIATANQGSEATYESGFVIDKFPISRPNLTFSTLTVSNMSPEDSSIYLCSVVGLRNTEAFFGQGTRLTVV.

The V and J genes are TRBV4-2 and TRBJ2-2, with 8 positions matching TRBD2. CDR1 and CDR2 from the germline V gene are LGHNA and YNFKEQ. Trimming removed 0 bases from V and 6 bases from J; junction bases left unmatched: 6. The CDR3 has 16 amino acids. The CDR3 spells CASSQDRSGSSGELFF. Written as DNA, the CDR3 is TGTGCCAGCAGCCAAGATCGGAGCGGGAGCTCCGGGGAGCTGTTTTTT.

CDR3 DNA: TGTGCCAGCAGTGAATGGAGTGGGGCGGGATTCCAAGAGACCCAGTACTTC. It translates to CASSEWSGAGFQETQYF. The chain combines TRBV25-1 with TRBJ2-5, with a possible D match to TRBD2 (6 bases). The ends were cut back, 1 base at V and 1 base at J, with 16 bases in the middle. CDR3 length: 17 residues. CDR1 and CDR2 from the germline V gene are MGHDK and SYGVNS.

The chain couples TRBV5-1 to TRBJ2-1, with 10 bases matching TRBD2. Germline CDR1 reads SGHRS; CDR2 reads YFSETQ. V lost 7 bases to trimming and J lost 12 bases; unmatched junction nucleotides: 10. The CDR3 spans 13 residues. The CDR3 region has the DNA TGCGCCAGCGCCGGGACTAGCGAGTTAGGGCAGTTCTTC. Translated, it gives CASAGTSELGQFF.

The chain joins TRBV2 to TRBJ1-2; no firm D call. This CDR3 comprises 13 residues. Trimming pared 3 bases from V and 4 bases from J, leaving 9 bases between. Germline assignment: CDR1 SNHLY and CDR2 FYNNEI. The CDR3 reads CASSDSGSYGYTF. The CDR3, as DNA: TGTGCCAGCAGTGATTCCGGGTCCTATGGCTACACCTTC.

The chain combines TRBV3-1 with TRBJ2-1, with TRBD2 identical over 9 bases. CDR3 length equals 14 residues. The V segment lost 5 bases and the J segment 5 bases; nucleotides outside the gene matches: 4. Per the germline V gene, CDR1 is LGHDT and CDR2 is YNNKEL (reference sequence). CDR3: CASSARLADNEQFF. The CDR3 nucleotides read TGTGCCAGCAGCGCGAGACTAGCGGACAATGAGCAGTTCTTC.

The sample holds a few counts of this clonotype. V usage is TRBV6-5 and J usage is TRBJ2-2, with 11 bases aligning to TRBD2. The germline CDR1 and CDR2 sequences are MNHEY and SVGAGI. The CDR3 covers 19 residues. Unmatched junction bases numbered 16, after V lost 3 bases and J lost 7 bases. This CDR3 is CASSYSPSLAGGPDGELFF. CDR3 bases: TGTGCCAGCAGTTATTCGCCCTCTTTAGCGGGAGGGCCTGACGGGGAGCTGTTTTTT.

This rearrangement joins TRBV4-1 to TRBJ2-4, with D perhaps matching TRBD1 (5 bases). V was clipped by 3 bases and J by 1 base, with 16 bases between them. Germline V gene data show CDR1 as MGHRA and CDR2 as YSYEKL. This CDR3 is 17 amino acids long. CDR3 residues: CASSHLPGQGAKNIQYF. CDR3 in DNA: TGCGCCAGCAGCCACCTCCCTGGACAAGGCGCCAAAAACATTCAGTACTTC.

This chain links TRBV2 with TRBJ2-1; the D is unclear. CDR1 and CDR2 (germline): SNHLY, FYNNEI. V lost 3 bases, J lost 0 bases, and 15 bases lay in between. This CDR3 is built from 17 residues. CDR3 residues: CASSDVWTLSSYNEQFF. The CDR3 DNA reads as TGTGCCAGCAGTGATGTCTGGACCCTGAGCTCCTACAATGAGCAGTTCTTC.

This clonotype was counted a few times. This rearrangement joins TRBV28 to TRBJ2-1, with TRBD2 identical over 9 bases. V shed 7 bases, J shed 4 bases, and the junction held 11 bases outside the gene matches. The CDR3 sequence is 16 residues long. In germline, CDR1 is MDHEN, CDR2 SYDVKM. In nucleotides, the CDR3 is TGTGCCAGCACACCGCTAGCGGGGTCGGAGTACAATGAGCAGTTCTTC. Translation: CASTPLAGSEYNEQFF.

This clonotype has more than one count but fewer than ten. The CDR3 region is CACNTGTNTEAFF. In nucleotides, the CDR3 is TGTGCCTGTAACACAGGTACGAACACTGAAGCTTTCTTT. The chain is built from TRBV7-9 and TRBJ1-1; D is possibly TRBD1 (5 bases). This CDR3 has 13 residues. The germline V and J ends were trimmed by 11 bases and 1 base, with 14 bases remaining between them. Germline CDR1 reads SEHNR; CDR2 reads FQNEAQ (reference sequence).

The chain combines TRBV5-1 with TRBJ2-7, with 11 nucleotides matching TRBD1. CDR3 length: 14 amino acids. Germline trimming cut 2 bases from V and 7 bases from J; bases unmatched to any gene: 5. The germline CDR1 and CDR2 sequences are SGHRS and YFSETQ. This CDR3 is CASSFGTGGGEQYV. CDR3 bases: TGCGCCAGCAGCTTTGGGACAGGGGGTGGAGAGCAGTACGTC.

This clonotype was detected only a few times. This chain connects TRBV12-3 or TRBV12-4 to TRBJ2-7, with D uncertain. V lost 7 bases, J lost 4 bases, and 11 bases lay in between. The CDR3 contains 12 residues. CDR3 coding DNA: TGTGCCAGCACGGATAAAAAGTACGAGCAGTACTTC. Residues: CASTDKKYEQYF.

The V and J genes are TRBV29-1 and TRBJ2-7; D is unresolved. Deletions cut 4 bases from V and 3 bases from J, with 13 bases between. The CDR3 consists of 13 residues. Germline V gene lookup returns CDR1 SQVTM and CDR2 ANQGSEA. CDR3 DNA: TGCAGCGTTGCTCGGAGAACTGGCTACGAGCAGTACTTC. Translated, it gives CSVARRTGYEQYF.

The CDR3 sequence: CASSTPPHYEQYF. DNA of the CDR3: TGTGCCAGCAGTACCCCCCCCCACTACGAGCAGTACTTC. This chain links TRBV27 with TRBJ2-7; D call uncertain. The CDR3 consists of 13 residues. The germline V gene has CDR1 MNHEY and CDR2 SMNVEV (reference sequence). Trimming removed 5 bases from V and 3 bases from J, with 11 bases in between.